The clone carrying this T cell receptor (beta chain) appeared many times. The antigen is not known. Per the original data handling: Built for papillary thyroid cancer, a distant-metastasis classifier drew on CDR3 differences across clinicopathological groups. With MiXCR, TCRdb reprocessed the PCR reads. V and J calls and clone size were set by TCRdb, not the authors. The sample lists more than 25,000 clones; 6% to 9.5% were seen once. This record belongs to a study of metastatic and nonmetastatic thyroid tumors. About the research overall: Blood and tumor or nodule tissue repertoires from malignant and benign thyroid patients were compared.

Patients underwent thyroid surgery, and none had received any treatment before it. Findings and caveats of the study: When malignant thyroid tumors were compared with benign nodules, TCR beta diversity was reportedly significantly higher in the malignant tumors. This held in both blood and tumor samples.

Per the germline V gene, CDR1 is ENHRY and CDR2 is SYGVKD. V lost 6 bases and J lost 11, with 10 bases in between. This CDR3 comprises 11 residues. The specimen sequenced was blood. V gene TRBV10-3 combines with J gene TRBJ1-4; D perhaps matches TRBD1 (5 bases). This clonotype was obtained from a female donor with papillary thyroid cancer or a benign thyroid nodule (not recorded which). Some clones in this sample may be carry-over from other donors' samples. DNA for the CDR3: TGTGCCATCAGGGGCGGGGGGAAACTGTTTTTT. This codes for CAIRGGGKLFF.